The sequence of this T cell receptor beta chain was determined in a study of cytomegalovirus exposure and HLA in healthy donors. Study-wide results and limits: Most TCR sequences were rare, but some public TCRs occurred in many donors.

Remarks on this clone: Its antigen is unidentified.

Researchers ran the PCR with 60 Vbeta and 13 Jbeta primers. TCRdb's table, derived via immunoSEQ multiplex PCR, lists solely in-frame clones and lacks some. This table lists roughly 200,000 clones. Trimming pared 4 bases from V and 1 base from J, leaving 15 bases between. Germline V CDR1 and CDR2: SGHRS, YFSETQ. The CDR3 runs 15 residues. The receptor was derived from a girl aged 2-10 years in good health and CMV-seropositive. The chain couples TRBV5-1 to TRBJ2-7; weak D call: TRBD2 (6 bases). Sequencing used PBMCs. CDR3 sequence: CASSVGTSQSYEQYF. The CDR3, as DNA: TGCGCCAGCAGCGTAGGGACTTCACAATCCTACGAGCAGTACTTC.